This T cell receptor (beta chain) was captured in a study of cytomegalovirus exposure and HLA in healthy donors (dated 2017 in TCRdb). At the level of the whole study: A later analysis indicated that the 90 to 150 validation repertoires were generated on the platform also employed for the roughly 730 repertoires of the first cohort. A separate validation cohort of 100 to 150 different subjects was used in addition to the roughly 670-subject first cohort. The aim of the study was to test whether cataloging public T cell receptors could identify signatures of past pathogen exposure. To predict cytomegalovirus infection status, the study combined high-throughput TCR immunosequencing, statistical association of individual TCRs with disease status, and machine learning.

Trimming takes 4 bases from V and 5 bases from J, and the germline ends sit 12 bases apart. Via the germline V gene, CDR1 is SGHDN and CDR2 FVKESK. The CDR3 contains 13 residues, cysteine and phenylalanine counted. The DNA shown is the 39-base CDR3, in frame from base 1. The donors belonged to the validation cohort of around 120 subjects, which was separate from the roughly 680-subject first cohort. What the work shows at the level of the full study, not this receptor alone: The study listed approximately 150 TCR beta chains as associated with cytomegalovirus. A later analysis had no HLA typing for the validation cohort, so co-occurrence there was scored across all 110 or so repertoires. Cytomegalovirus status was reported to be diagnosed by the classifier with high specificity and sensitivity in both the original and validation cohorts. Most TCR sequences were observed very rarely across donors, whereas some public TCRs were present in many individuals. The authors suggested that the approach could potentially be generalized to other disease states and immunological phenotypes. Three of the identified cytomegalovirus-associated TCR beta chains were confirmed in vitro to be specific for cytomegalovirus antigens. Of the cluster scores, approximately 95% were above 0 in a later analysis, which found that TCRs clustered in the first cohort also tended to co-occur in the 120 validation repertoires.

Library prep was done by the immunoSEQ multiplex PCR assay. On the authors' methods: A statistical classification framework was built to diagnose cytomegalovirus status from the catalog of TCR beta chain sequences. TCRdb carries this immuneACCESS record with in-frame sequences only. Its versions omit some clonotypes, under half of them owing to an unresolved V gene in the studies checked, with the rest unexplained. For V, J and clone size, that table is used; D and trimming come from the DNA. The sample table contains about 120,000 clones; only one count was recorded for more than 75% of them. Of the sample, under 2.5% falls within the top ten clones. For this clone: The antigen it binds to is not known. No much larger clonotype is one base removed from it; base qualities were not supplied.

The origin of this receptor is a woman in her twenties or thirties in good health and CMV-seronegative. The chain is assembled from TRBV14 and TRBJ2-7; the best D guess is TRBD1, with 6 bases matching. The sequencing sample was made of PBMCs. The CDR3 sequence is CASSLYRAHEQYF. DNA sequence: TGTGCCAGCAGCCTATACAGGGCCCACGAGCAGTACTTC. With the rest looked up from the reference TRBV14 and TRBJ2-7 genes rather than sequenced, the full variable domain is EAGVTQFPSHSVIEKGQTVTLRCDPISGHDNLYWYRRVMGKEIKFLLHFVKESKQDESGMPNNRFLAERTGGTYSTLKVQPAELEDSGVYFCASSLYRAHEQYFGPGTRLTVT.